This entry lists 2 T cell receptor beta chains sequenced from one sample in a study of cytomegalovirus exposure and HLA in healthy donors. In the PCR, 60 Vbeta and 13 Jbeta primers were used. Clones were sequenced by immunoSEQ multiplex PCR, and TCRdb holds only the in-frame ones, with some missing. The table has 100,000 to 150,000 clones, 70% to 85% seen once. Sequenced: PBMCs. These receptors were obtained from a female donor in good health and CMV-seronegative.

V usage is TRBV9 and J usage is TRBJ2-3, with 8 bases aligning to TRBD2. V lost 3 bases, J lost 6 bases, and 9 bases stayed unmatched. CDR1 is SGDLS, CDR2 YYNGEE, per germline. This CDR3 has 15 amino acids. The chain's CDR3 is CASSEVEAGADTQYF. The CDR3 DNA is TGTGCCAGCAGCGAGGTGGAAGCGGGAGCGGATACGCAGTATTTT.

The genes are TRBV10-3 and TRBJ1-4; TRBD1 might be the D (6 bases). Germline values: CDR1 ENHRY, CDR2 SYGVKD. The V gene lost 0 bases and the J gene lost 5 bases, with 7 bases spanning the gap. The CDR3 contains 14 residues. DNA for the CDR3: TGTGCCATCAGTGAGTCGAGGGGGAATGAAAAACTGTTTTTT. Amino acid sequence: CAISESRGNEKLFF.